The next 27 T cell receptor beta chains were all read from a single sample in a study of cytomegalovirus exposure and HLA in healthy donors. This PCR relied on a set of 60 Vbeta primers and 13 Jbeta primers. Sequencing used immunoSEQ multiplex PCR; TCRdb keeps in-frame clones, though not all of them. The table lists 100,000 to 140,000 clones, around 77% of them singletons, with roughly 2.1% in the top ten. Sequenced: PBMCs. The receptors here all came from a man between 18 and 29 years old in good health and CMV-seronegative.

The gene calls are TRBV4-2 and TRBJ2-3, with TRBD2 matching over 8 bases. With V trimmed by 0 bases and J by 3 bases, 8 bases remained unmatched. The CDR3 has 17 residues. The germline CDR1 and CDR2 sequences are LGHNA and YNFKEQ. CDR3 in amino acids: CASSQDTGTGGTDTQYF. For the CDR3, the DNA is TGTGCCAGCAGCCAAGATACAGGGACGGGGGGGACAGATACGCAGTATTTT.

The chain couples TRBV6-1 to TRBJ1-1; D is unclear. The CDR3 extends over 12 amino acids. V was pared by 10 bases and J by 6 bases, with 15 bases between. Germline V lookup: CDR1 MNHNS, CDR2 SASEGT. The CDR3 sequence is CATRRRTSEAFF. In nucleotides, the CDR3 is TGTGCCACCCGGAGGAGGACCTCTGAAGCTTTCTTT.

CDR3 loop: CAISESYTVANYGYTF. The CDR3 DNA reads TGTGCCATCAGTGAGTCTTATACTGTAGCTAACTATGGCTACACCTTC. The chain has TRBV10-3 and TRBJ1-2; D is undetermined. Germline V lookup: CDR1 ENHRY, CDR2 SYGVKD. V was trimmed by 0 bases and J by 0 bases, leaving 11 bases between them. The CDR3 length is 16 residues.

The gene calls are TRBV27 and TRBJ1-2; D not certain. Trimming cost V 3 bases and J 2 bases, with 16 bases left between them. The CDR3 spans 16 residues. Germline V gives CDR1 MNHEY, CDR2 SMNVEV (reference sequence). CDR3 nucleotide sequence: TGTGCCAGCAGTTTCCTACCTGCAGCGAACAACTATGGCTACACCTTC. This translates into CASSFLPAANNYGYTF.

This clone appeared a single time. The chain links TRBV29-1 to TRBJ1-2; D is unclear. Trimming cost V 6 bases and J 12 bases, with 8 bases left between them. Germline loops: CDR1 SQVTM, CDR2 ANQGSEA. The CDR3 length is 8 residues. CDR3 in amino acids: CSVDYDTF. The DNA for the CDR3 is TGCAGCGTGGACTATGACACCTTC.

CDR3 amino acids: CASSVDRATDTQYF. The CDR3 bases are TGTGCCAGCAGCGTGGACAGGGCCACAGATACGCAGTATTTT. This rearrangement joins TRBV7-2 to TRBJ2-3; 8 bases align to TRBD1. CDR1 and CDR2 (germline): SGHTA, FQGNSA. The CDR3 has 14 residues. The junction had 3 bases not matched to a gene; V was cut back by 5 bases and J by 2 bases. The complete variable domain, with remaining parts taken from reference TRBV7-2 and TRBJ2-3, reads GAGVSQSPSNKVTEKGKDVELRCDPISGHTALYWYRQSLGQGLEFLIYFQGNSAPDKSGLPSDRFSAERTGGSVSTLTIQRTQQEDSAVYLCASSVDRATDTQYFGPGTRLTVL.

J is TRBJ2-1 and V is TRBV28, with D tentatively TRBD1 (6 bases). In germline, CDR1 is MDHEN, CDR2 SYDVKM. V gave up 2 bases and J gave up 2 bases, with 19 bases separating them. This CDR3 region has 18 residues. The CDR3 region is CASSLGVGTPETYNEQFF. CDR3 nucleotide sequence: TGTGCCAGCAGTTTAGGTGTCGGGACACCAGAAACCTACAATGAGCAGTTCTTC.

The chain links TRBV4-2 to TRBJ1-3, with 8 nucleotides matching TRBD1. This CDR3 is 16 amino acids long. The V gene end was trimmed by 1 base and the J gene end by 4 bases; junction bases not matched to a gene: 6. From germline, CDR1 is LGHNA and CDR2 YNFKEQ. DNA for the CDR3: TGTGCCAGCAGCCAAGCTGAACGGACAGGGGGAAACACCATATATTTT. It translates to CASSQAERTGGNTIYF.

This clone was picked up a small number of times. The chain combines TRBV6-6 with TRBJ2-7, with D unclear. Germline V CDR1 and CDR2: MNHNY, SVGAGI (reference sequence). This CDR3 region has 14 residues. The germline V and J ends were trimmed by 4 bases and 0 bases, with 10 bases remaining between them. The CDR3 spells CASSLTPASYEQYF. CDR3 bases: TGTGCCAGCAGTTTGACACCGGCCTCCTACGAGCAGTACTTC.

This chain links TRBV28 with TRBJ2-5; 7 positions agree with TRBD2. The CDR3 consists of 14 residues. V shed 5 bases and J 5 bases; nucleotides not matched to a gene: 8. Germline assignment: CDR1 MDHEN and CDR2 SYDVKM. DNA for the CDR3: TGTGCCAGCAGTCAACCGGGGCGGGGGGAGACCCAGTACTTC. This sequence encodes CASSQPGRGETQYF.

The chain combines TRBV5-1 with TRBJ2-3; TRBD1 matches at 7 bases. Unmatched junction bases numbered 22, after V lost 2 bases and J lost 4 bases. Germline CDR1 and CDR2: SGHRS and YFSETQ. CDR3 length: 20 amino acids. The CDR3 DNA reads as TGCGCCAGCAGCTTCCGAATCAATCGACAGGGACAGATGAGGGCAGATACGCAGTATTTT. This translates into CASSFRINRQGQMRADTQYF.

For the CDR3, the DNA is TGCGCCAGCAGCTTTCAGGGGGCGGACCGGGACATTGACGCTAATGAGCAGTTCTTC. This gives the protein CASSFQGADRDIDANEQFF. V usage is TRBV5-1 and J usage is TRBJ2-1, with TRBD1 matching over 8 bases. V lost 2 bases to trimming and J lost 7 bases; unmatched junction nucleotides: 20. Germline V gene data show CDR1 as SGHRS and CDR2 as YFSETQ. The CDR3 covers 19 residues.

The rearrangement links TRBV5-8 to TRBJ2-5; TRBD1 aligns across 7 bases. The CDR3 has 16 residues. Losses at the gene ends were 0 bases for V and 3 bases for J; bases not matched to a gene: 8. Germline values: CDR1 SGHTS, CDR2 YDEGEE. CDR3: CASSLDLRTGEETQYF. CDR3 bases: TGTGCCAGCAGCTTGGACCTTCGGACAGGCGAAGAGACCCAGTACTTC.

The J gene is TRBJ2-1, the V gene TRBV20-1; no clear D gene. Germline CDR1 DFQATT, CDR2 SNEGSKA (reference sequence). The CDR3 totals 11 residues. V dropped 0 bases and J dropped 9 bases, with 6 bases sitting between them. The CDR3 spells CSARDPPEQFF. The CDR3 nucleotides read TGCAGTGCTAGAGATCCTCCTGAGCAGTTCTTC.

The rearrangement joins TRBV25-1 to TRBJ1-6, with D uncertain. Germline V lookup: CDR1 MGHDK, CDR2 SYGVNS. The CDR3 spans 14 residues. Trimming removed 0 bases from V and 13 bases from J, with 13 bases in between. Written as DNA, the CDR3 is TGTGCCAGCAGTGAATATAGTCCGATGTCCCCCCTCCACTTT. Its translation: CASSEYSPMSPLHF.

The V call is TRBV7-2, the J call TRBJ1-2; D might be TRBD1 (5 bases). The CDR3 totals 13 residues. With 5 bases removed from V and 5 bases from J, the gap between germline ends came to 12 bases. Per the germline V gene, CDR1 is SGHTA and CDR2 is FQGNSA. CDR3 sequence (DNA): TGTGCCAGCAGCGACCCGGGGGTGTATGGCTACACCTTC. Protein sequence: CASSDPGVYGYTF.

The genes are TRBV29-1 and TRBJ2-3; 11 positions agree with TRBD1. With V trimmed by 0 bases and J by 4 bases, 3 bases remained unmatched. The length of the CDR3 is 15 residues. Germline loops: CDR1 SQVTM, CDR2 ANQGSEA. CDR3 in DNA: TGCAGCGTTGAAGAAGGGACAGGGGGTGCAGATACGCAGTATTTT. Its translation: CSVEEGTGGADTQYF.

J is TRBJ1-1 and V is TRBV11-1, with 10 bases lining up with TRBD1. V was pared by 6 bases and J by 3 bases, with 10 bases of the junction left unmatched. The V gene's germline CDR1 is SGHAT and CDR2 FQDESV (reference sequence). This CDR3 is built from 16 residues. The CDR3: CASSSSRTGGYTEAFF. CDR3 in DNA: TGTGCCAGCAGTTCATCCCGGACAGGGGGATACACTGAAGCTTTCTTT. Drawing the rest from reference TRBV11-1 and TRBJ1-1, the complete variable domain is EAEVAQSPRYKITEKSQAVAFWCDPISGHATLYWYRQILGQGPELLVQFQDESVVDDSQLPKDRFSAERLKGVDSTLKIQPAELGDSAMYLCASSSSRTGGYTEAFFGQGTRLTVV.

The rearrangement uses TRBV2 and TRBJ1-4; the D gene is possibly TRBD1 (6 bases). The length of the CDR3 is 13 residues. V dropped 11 bases and J dropped 0 bases, with 10 bases sitting between them. Germline V gene sequence: CDR1 SNHLY, CDR2 FYNNEI. Written as DNA, the CDR3 is TGTGCCGGCCACAGGGCAACTAATGAAAAACTGTTTTTT. It translates to CAGHRATNEKLFF. Full variable domain (missing parts from reference TRBV2 and TRBJ1-4): EPEVTQTPSHQVTQMGQEVILRCVPISNHLYFYWYRQILGQKVEFLVSFYNNEISEKSEIFDDQFSVERPDGSNFTLKIRSTKLEDSAMYFCAGHRATNEKLFFGSGTQLSVL.

This sequence joins TRBV18 and TRBJ1-1, with 9 positions matching TRBD1. Losses at the gene ends were 5 bases for V and 4 bases for J; bases not matched to a gene: 11. CDR3 length: 16 amino acids. Per the germline V gene, CDR1 is KGHSH and CDR2 is LQKENI. The CDR3 nucleotides are TGTGCCAGCTCAAATGTTGGTGGACAGGGGACCACTGAAGCTTTCTTT. Translation: CASSNVGGQGTTEAFF. Based on the CDR3 plus reference TRBV18 and TRBJ1-1, the full variable domain is NAGVMQNPRHLVRRRGQEARLRCSPMKGHSHVYWYRQLPEEGLKFMVYLQKENIIDESGMPKERFSAEFPKEGPSILRIQQVVRGDSAAYFCASSNVGGQGTTEAFFGQGTRLTVV.

The J gene is TRBJ2-7, the V gene TRBV7-8; 7 nucleotides align to TRBD1. The CDR3 is 14 amino acids. CDR1 is SGHVS, CDR2 FQNEAQ, per germline. Losses at the gene ends were 3 bases for V and 6 bases for J; bases not matched to a gene: 8. CDR3 protein: CASSFAPTGVEQYF. CDR3 coding DNA: TGTGCCAGCAGCTTCGCCCCTACAGGGGTCGAGCAGTACTTC. The full variable domain, rest sourced from reference TRBV7-8 and TRBJ2-7, is GAGVSQSPRYKVAKRGQDVALRCDPISGHVSLFWYQQALGQGPEFLTYFQNEAQLDKSGLPSDRFFAERPEGSVSTLKIQRTQQEDSAVYLCASSFAPTGVEQYFGPGTRLTVT.

The chain joins TRBV6-1 to TRBJ2-2; TRBD2 agrees at 11 bases. The CDR3 has 18 amino acids. CDR1 is MNHNS, CDR2 SASEGT, per germline. The V and J ends lost 4 bases and 4 bases, in that order; junction bases with no gene match: 11. CDR3 protein: CASSVWGSGGASTGELFF. The CDR3 DNA reads as TGTGCCAGCAGTGTGTGGGGTAGCGGGGGGGCGTCCACCGGGGAGCTGTTTTTT.

This clone was seen more than once but under ten times. J is TRBJ1-4 and V is TRBV19, with a possible D match to TRBD1 (6 bases). The ends were cut back, 9 bases at V and 5 bases at J, with 22 bases in the middle. Germline assignment: CDR1 LNHDA and CDR2 SQIVND (reference sequence). The CDR3 has 16 residues. The CDR3 loop reads CASARTASVPNEKLFF. The CDR3 coding sequence is TGTGCCAGCGCAAGGACAGCTTCAGTCCCGAATGAAAAACTGTTTTTT.

The chain has TRBV7-9 and TRBJ1-1, with D tentatively TRBD1 (6 bases). The CDR3 totals 12 residues. Trimming stripped 5 bases from V and 5 bases from J, with 9 bases between. In germline, CDR1 is SEHNR, CDR2 FQNEAQ (reference sequence). CDR3 loop: CASSKQGTEAFF. In DNA form, the CDR3 reads TGTGCCAGCAGCAAACAGGGTACTGAAGCTTTCTTT.

The chain has TRBV19 and TRBJ1-5; D may be TRBD1 (6 bases). Trimming removed 5 bases from V and 2 bases from J, with 13 bases in between. CDR1 is LNHDA and CDR2 is SQIVND in the germline V gene (reference sequence). The CDR3 contains 15 residues. The CDR3 sequence: CASSFGTPRNQPQHF. The CDR3 DNA reads TGTGCCAGTAGTTTCGGGACACCGCGCAATCAGCCCCAGCATTTT.

The chain carries TRBV7-2 and TRBJ2-7, with 9 bases identical to TRBD2. V gave up 5 bases and J gave up 3 bases; unmatched junction bases: 11. The V gene's germline CDR1 is SGHTA and CDR2 FQGNSA. There are 16 residues in the CDR3. The DNA for the CDR3 is TGTGCCAGCAGCGAGAGCGGGGGGACGGGATTCTACGAGCAGTACTTC. This sequence encodes CASSESGGTGFYEQYF. Full variable domain (outside the CDR3, taken from reference TRBV7-2 and TRBJ2-7): GAGVSQSPSNKVTEKGKDVELRCDPISGHTALYWYRQSLGQGLEFLIYFQGNSAPDKSGLPSDRFSAERTGGSVSTLTIQRTQQEDSAVYLCASSESGGTGFYEQYFGPGTRLTVT.

The chain is built from TRBV7-2 and TRBJ2-7; D not resolved. Looked up from germline, CDR1 is SGHTA and CDR2 is FQGNSA. Trimming cost V 1 base and J 5 bases, with 9 bases left between them. The CDR3 runs to 13 residues. The CDR3, as DNA: TGTGCCAGCAGCTTAGGTTCAGACAACGAGCAGTACTTC. Its translation is CASSLGSDNEQYF.